This entry lists 18 T cell receptor beta chains sequenced from one sample in a study of Ad26.COV2.S vaccination and SARS-CoV-2 variants. Measured with immunoSEQ multiplex PCR; TCRdb has only the in-frame clones, and not every one. This sample has approximately 400,000 clones, with 83% found just once. Treatment: over 15 received Ad26.COV2.S at low or high dose, single or two shots; a few received placebo; per-sample allocation not given. Collection of samples fell on day 63 after the first vaccine or placebo injection. The sequencing here drew on peripheral blood, taken in a trial of Ad26.COV2.S vaccine versus placebo. The origin of the receptors is a person aged 18-60 years who received the Ad26.COV2.S COVID-19 vaccine or a placebo.

The chain has TRBV10-3 and TRBJ2-1; 8 bases line up with TRBD2. Losses at the gene ends were 4 bases for V and 2 bases for J; bases not matched to a gene: 4. Germline CDR1 ENHRY, CDR2 SYGVKD. The CDR3 has 15 amino acids. The CDR3 bases are TGTGCCATCAGTGGCGCCGGGAGGGCCTACAATGAGCAGTTCTTC. This encodes CAISGAGRAYNEQFF.

This chain links TRBV14 with TRBJ2-1, with 13 bases fitting TRBD2. Germline CDR1 and CDR2: SGHDN and FVKESK. V gave up 4 bases and J gave up 5 bases; unmatched junction bases: 5. There are 16 residues in the CDR3. CDR3 sequence reads: CASSRPGLAGNNEQFF. In nucleotides, the CDR3 is TGTGCCAGCAGCCGACCGGGACTAGCGGGGAACAATGAGCAGTTCTTC.

V is TRBV12-5 and J is TRBJ2-1; D call uncertain. CDR1 and CDR2 (germline): LGHNT, FRNRAP. This CDR3 is built from 15 residues. V lost 6 bases and J 2 bases, leaving 14 bases between the germline ends. DNA for the CDR3: TGTGCTAGTGGACCCCTTCGGGCGACCTACAATGAGCAGTTCTTC. This codes for CASGPLRATYNEQFF.

This clone has only a few counts. The chain employs TRBV5-4 and TRBJ2-3, with D possibly matching TRBD2 (6 bases). V gave up 4 bases and J gave up 4 bases, with 16 bases separating them. The CDR3 totals 15 residues. Per the germline V gene, CDR1 is SGHNT and CDR2 is YYREEE (reference sequence). CDR3 residues: CASSRTGTAADTQYF. For the CDR3, the DNA is TGTGCCAGCAGCCGGACGGGGACTGCCGCAGATACGCAGTATTTT.

CDR3 amino acids: CASSEPGKLGNTQYF. The DNA for the CDR3 is TGTGCCAGCAGCGAACCGGGAAAACTCGGAAATACGCAGTATTTT. The J gene is TRBJ2-3, the V gene TRBV7-9, with D maybe TRBD2 (5 bases). Trimming took 5 bases from V and 7 from J, leaving 19 bases between them. The CDR3 totals 15 residues. CDR1 is SEHNR and CDR2 is FQNEAQ in the germline V gene (reference sequence).

This chain connects TRBV7-2 to TRBJ2-5, with D possibly TRBD2 on 6 matching bases. The CDR3 loop spans 14 amino acids. The germline V gene has CDR1 SGHTA and CDR2 FQGNSA. V was cut by 1 base and J by 6 bases, with 12 bases left in between. CDR3 bases: TGTGCCAGCAGCTTAGATGGGGGGAGAAAGACCCAGTACTTC. This translates into CASSLDGGRKTQYF. Combining the CDR3 with reference TRBV7-2 and TRBJ2-5 gives the whole variable domain GAGVSQSPSNKVTEKGKDVELRCDPISGHTALYWYRQSLGQGLEFLIYFQGNSAPDKSGLPSDRFSAERTGGSVSTLTIQRTQQEDSAVYLCASSLDGGRKTQYFGPGTRLLVL.

V is TRBV20-1 and J is TRBJ2-1, with 13 bases aligning to TRBD2. Germline assignment: CDR1 DFQATT and CDR2 SNEGSKA (reference sequence). The length of the CDR3 is 17 residues. The ends lost 3 bases at V and 9 bases at J; junction bases unmatched: 14. Here the CDR3 reads CSASRPGLAGARGEQFF. The CDR3 DNA follows: TGCAGTGCTAGTCGGCCTGGACTAGCGGGGGCCAGGGGTGAGCAGTTCTTC.

This clone was recorded only once. The gene calls are TRBV12-3 or TRBV12-4 and TRBJ1-2; no clear D gene. Trimming shortened V by 3 bases and J by 7 bases, and 9 bases separated the two germline ends. The CDR3 loop spans 12 amino acids. CDR3 DNA: TGTGCCAGCAGTTTCTATGCCGCTGGCTACACCTTC. Its protein product is CASSFYAAGYTF.

The chain uses TRBV5-1 and TRBJ1-6; 10 nucleotides match TRBD1. This CDR3 has 16 amino acids. V dropped 2 bases and J dropped 7; count of bases not matched to a gene: 6. The germline gives CDR1 SGHRS, CDR2 YFSETQ. The CDR3 DNA is TGCGCCAGCAGCTTAACCGGGACAGGGGCCAATTCACCCCTCCACTTT. It specifies CASSLTGTGANSPLHF.

The CDR3 spells CASSFLLGYEQYF. CDR3 sequence (DNA): TGTGCCAGCAGCTTTCTCCTCGGCTACGAGCAGTACTTC. The chain combines TRBV7-2 with TRBJ2-7; D is unresolved. Germline loops: CDR1 SGHTA, CDR2 FQGNSA. The CDR3 sequence is 13 residues long. V lost 3 bases and J 3 bases, leaving 9 bases between the germline ends.

The CDR3 DNA reads TGTGCCAGCAGCTTACTGCGGGGGGGTAGCCCAGAGCTGTTTTTT. Amino acid sequence: CASSLLRGGSPELFF. The chain is built from TRBV11-3 and TRBJ2-2, with TRBD2 identical over 9 bases. V lost 2 bases to trimming and J lost 11 bases; unmatched junction nucleotides: 9. The CDR3 covers 15 residues. In germline, CDR1 is SGHNT, CDR2 YENEEA.

The gene calls are TRBV5-4 and TRBJ2-7, with D maybe TRBD2 (5 bases). Trimming took 4 bases from V and 3 from J, leaving 11 bases between them. This CDR3 region has 13 residues. From germline, CDR1 is SGHNT and CDR2 YYREEE (reference sequence). DNA for the CDR3: TGTGCCAGCAGCGCCTTCCGGGACTACGAGCAGTACTTC. It specifies CASSAFRDYEQYF.

V and J are TRBV5-4 and TRBJ2-1; no clear D. This CDR3 comprises 13 residues. From germline, CDR1 is SGHNT and CDR2 YYREEE (reference sequence). V was cut by 0 bases and J by 9 bases, with 10 bases left in between. The CDR3 reads CASSLAGSTEQFF. The CDR3 nucleotides are TGTGCCAGCAGCTTGGCTGGGTCAACTGAGCAGTTCTTC.

The genes are TRBV24-1 and TRBJ1-1; 8 bases align to TRBD1. CDR1 and CDR2 from the germline V gene are KGHDR and SFDVKD. The V and J ends lost 2 bases and 0 bases, in that order; junction bases with no gene match: 4. CDR3 size: 16 residues. Here the CDR3 reads CATSDSATGVNTEAFF. As DNA, the CDR3 is TGTGCCACCAGTGATTCTGCGACAGGGGTGAACACTGAAGCTTTCTTT.

The CDR3: CASSMGNRNEKLFF. The CDR3 DNA follows: TGTGCCAGCAGCATGGGGAATAGAAATGAAAAACTGTTTTTT. The chain joins TRBV28 to TRBJ1-4, with D unresolved. This CDR3 region has 14 residues. V lost 6 bases and J lost 5, with 13 bases in between. Per the germline V gene, CDR1 is MDHEN and CDR2 is SYDVKM. Full variable domain (remainder filled in from reference TRBV28 and TRBJ1-4): DVKVTQSSRYLVKRTGEKVFLECVQDMDHENMFWYRQDPGLGLRLIYFSYDVKMKEKGDIPEGYSVSREKKERFSLILESASTNQTSMYLCASSMGNRNEKLFFGSGTQLSVL.

This sequence joins TRBV27 and TRBJ2-5, with a tentative D call TRBD2 (7 bases). The germline V and J ends were trimmed by 2 bases and 1 base, with 11 bases remaining between them. The CDR3 length is 15 residues. Germline loops: CDR1 MNHEY, CDR2 SMNVEV (reference sequence). This chain's CDR3 is CASSLAGALQETQYF. The CDR3 nucleotides are TGTGCCAGCAGTTTAGCGGGGGCTCTCCAAGAGACCCAGTACTTC.

The V gene is TRBV3-1 (or the pseudogene TRBV3-2), the J gene TRBJ1-2, with 8 bases identical to TRBD1. Germline V gene lookup returns CDR1 LGHDT and CDR2 YNNKEL (reference sequence). This CDR3 contains 15 residues. V shed 3 bases, J shed 3 bases, and the junction held 6 bases outside the gene matches. The CDR3: CASSHRTGRDYGYTF. The CDR3 DNA reads as TGTGCCAGCAGCCACCGGACAGGGAGGGACTATGGCTACACCTTC.

The genes are TRBV6-5 and TRBJ2-7; 8 bases map to TRBD1. From germline, CDR1 is MNHEY and CDR2 SVGAGI. The CDR3 spans 15 residues. V lost 6 bases to trimming and J lost 2 bases; unmatched junction nucleotides: 9. The CDR3 sequence is CASRVVGQGPYEQYF. CDR3 bases: TGTGCCAGCAGGGTCGTTGGACAGGGCCCCTACGAGCAGTACTTC.